This TCR beta chain emerged from a study of blood T cell repertoires in COVID-19. Study details: COVID-19 samples, acute and convalescent, were from the United States, Italy and Spain.

Authors' processing steps: Counts of nucleated cells, estimated from reference gene primer amplification, were obtained. The method was immunoSEQ multiplex PCR; TCRdb's version includes in-frame clones alone and lacks a portion of them. That table supplies the V and J calls and clone size; D and trimming were determined from the DNA. The table has about 82,000 clones, around four fifths seen once; the top ten hold about 15%. This receptor was identified in a woman between 55 and 75 years old with acute or convalescent COVID-19. The sample was peripheral blood.

The CDR3 protein is CASSDRDRGREAGYTF. DNA for the CDR3: TGTGCCAGCAGCGACCGGGACAGGGGGCGGGAGGCTGGCTACACCTTC. This chain joins TRBV7-8 and TRBJ1-2; 12 bases map to TRBD1. Unmatched junction bases numbered 11, after V lost 5 bases and J lost 7 bases. This CDR3 comprises 16 residues. From germline, CDR1 is SGHVS and CDR2 FQNEAQ.